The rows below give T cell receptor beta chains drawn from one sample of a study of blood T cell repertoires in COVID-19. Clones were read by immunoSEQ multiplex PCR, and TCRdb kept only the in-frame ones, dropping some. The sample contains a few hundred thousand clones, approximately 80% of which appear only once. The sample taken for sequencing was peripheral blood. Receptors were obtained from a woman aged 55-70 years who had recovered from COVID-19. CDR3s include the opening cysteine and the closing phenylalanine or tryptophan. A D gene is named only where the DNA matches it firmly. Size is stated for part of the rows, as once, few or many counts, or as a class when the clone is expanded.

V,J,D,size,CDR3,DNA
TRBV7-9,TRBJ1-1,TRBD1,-,CASSLETGGNTEAFF,TGTGCCAGCAGCTTAGAGACAGGGGGGAACACTGAAGCTTTCTTT
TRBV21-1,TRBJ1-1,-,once,CASSPGRTGGLNTEAFF,TGTGCCAGCAGCCCAGGGAGGACAGGGGGACTGAACACTGAAGCTTTCTTT
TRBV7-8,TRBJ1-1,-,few,CASSPSGLTEAFF,TGTGCCAGCAGCCCTTCAGGGCTCACTGAAGCTTTCTTT
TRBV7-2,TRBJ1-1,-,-,CASSSRQPNTEAFF,TGTGCCAGCAGCTCTCGACAGCCCAACACTGAAGCTTTCTTT
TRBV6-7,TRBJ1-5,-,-,CASSYYRGSNQPQHF,TGTGCCAGCAGTTACTATCGAGGTAGCAATCAGCCCCAGCATTTT
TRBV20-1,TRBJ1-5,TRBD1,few,CSASLTGGGNQPQHF,TGCAGTGCTAGTCTTACAGGGGGAGGCAATCAGCCCCAGCATTTT
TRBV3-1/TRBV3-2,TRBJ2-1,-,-,CASSPDRPENEQFF,TGTGCCAGCAGCCCGGATCGCCCGGAGAATGAGCAGTTCTTC
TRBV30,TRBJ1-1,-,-,CAWSEDRLTEAFF,TGTGCCTGGAGTGAAGACAGGCTCACTGAAGCTTTCTTT
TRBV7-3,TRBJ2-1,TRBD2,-,CASSPGLATNNEQFF,TGTGCCAGCAGCCCGGGACTAGCGACTAACAATGAGCAGTTCTTC
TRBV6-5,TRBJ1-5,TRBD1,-,CASNEQGSNQPQHF,TGTGCCAGCAACGAACAGGGGAGCAATCAGCCCCAGCATTTT
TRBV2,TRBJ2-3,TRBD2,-,CASGRTSGGSDTQYF,TGTGCCAGCGGCAGGACTAGCGGGGGGTCGGATACGCAGTATTTT
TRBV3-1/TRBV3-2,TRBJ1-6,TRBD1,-,CASSTTGAGSPLHF,TGTGCCAGCAGTACTACAGGGGCAGGGTCACCCCTCCACTTT
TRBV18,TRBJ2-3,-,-,CASSPLLDSTDTQYF,TGTGCCAGCTCACCCCTACTTGATAGCACAGATACGCAGTATTTT
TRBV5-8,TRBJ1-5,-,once,CASSFHRLWDSNQPQHF,TGTGCCAGCAGCTTTCACAGGCTATGGGATAGCAATCAGCCCCAGCATTTT
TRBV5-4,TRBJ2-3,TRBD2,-,CASSRLAGLASDTQYF,TGTGCCAGCAGCCGACTTGCAGGACTAGCATCAGATACGCAGTATTTT
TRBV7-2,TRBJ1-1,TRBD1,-,CASSWATGALNTEAFF,TGTGCCAGCAGCTGGGCGACAGGGGCCCTGAACACTGAAGCTTTCTTT
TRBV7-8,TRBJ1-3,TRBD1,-,CASRQGAQGNTIYF,TGTGCCAGCAGACAGGGGGCGCAAGGAAACACCATATATTTT
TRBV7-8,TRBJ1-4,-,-,CASSPSATNEKLFF,TGTGCCAGCAGCCCCAGCGCGACTAATGAAAAACTGTTTTTT
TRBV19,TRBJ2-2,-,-,CASSISSGGLWTGELFF,TGTGCCAGTAGTATAAGTTCGGGGGGCCTTTGGACCGGGGAGCTGTTTTTT
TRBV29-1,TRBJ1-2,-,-,CSVETGDNYGYTF,TGCAGCGTTGAGACAGGCGACAACTATGGCTACACCTTC
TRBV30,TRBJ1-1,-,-,CAWTQRGGRGRVFAEAFF,TGTGCCTGGACTCAAAGGGGGGGCAGGGGCCGAGTCTTCGCTGAAGCTTTCTTT
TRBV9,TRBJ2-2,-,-,CASSVFTTGELFF,TGTGCCAGCAGCGTTTTCACAACCGGGGAGCTGTTTTTT
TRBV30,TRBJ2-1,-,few,CALNSLGSYNEQFF,TGTGCCTTAAACTCCCTCGGGTCCTACAATGAGCAGTTCTTC
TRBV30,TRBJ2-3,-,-,CAWSGLGALRTDTQYF,TGTGCCTGGAGTGGTTTAGGAGCCCTGAGGACAGATACGCAGTATTTT
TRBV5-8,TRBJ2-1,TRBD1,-,CASSRTGNEQFF,TGTGCCAGCAGCCGGACAGGGAATGAGCAGTTCTTC
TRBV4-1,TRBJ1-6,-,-,CASSQVVSPNSPLHF,TGCGCCAGCAGCCAAGTTGTCAGTCCTAATTCACCCCTCCACTTT
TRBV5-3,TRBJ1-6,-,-,CARSFRPRSSYNSPLHF,TGTGCCAGAAGCTTTAGACCGAGGAGCTCCTATAATTCACCCCTCCACTTT
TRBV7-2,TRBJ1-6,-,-,CASSLAMGGGSPLHF,TGTGCCAGCAGCTTAGCTATGGGGGGTGGGTCACCCCTCCACTTT
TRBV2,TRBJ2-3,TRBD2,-,CASSWTGGLATSTDTQYF,TGTGCCAGCAGCTGGACCGGAGGACTAGCAACTAGCACAGATACGCAGTATTTT
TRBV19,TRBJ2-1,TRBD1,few,CASSNRGIEQFF,TGTGCCAGTAGTAACAGGGGGATTGAGCAGTTCTTC
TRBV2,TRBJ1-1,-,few,CASREEVGNTEAFF,TGTGCCAGCAGAGAGGAGGTCGGGAACACTGAAGCTTTCTTT
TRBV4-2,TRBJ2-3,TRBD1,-,CASSQGDRRTDTQYF,TGTGCCAGCAGCCAAGGGGACAGACGCACAGATACGCAGTATTTT
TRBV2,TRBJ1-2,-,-,CATQGPGGYTF,TGTGCCACCCAGGGGCCCGGTGGCTACACCTTC
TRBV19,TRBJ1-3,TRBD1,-,CASSISLWDRGDSGNTIYF,TGTGCCAGTAGTATATCCCTCTGGGACAGGGGGGACTCTGGAAACACCATATATTTT
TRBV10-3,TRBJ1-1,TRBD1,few,CAISASTGEGTEAFF,TGTGCCATCAGTGCCTCGACAGGGGAAGGCACTGAAGCTTTCTTT